Below are 10 T cell receptor beta chains sequenced from a single sample in a study of beta chain features in type 1 diabetes. Sequenced material consisted of expressed TCRB transcripts (all of the isolated RNA was reverse transcribed). Data came from immunoSEQ multiplex PCR; TCRdb stores just in-frame clones and leaves some out. Of some 410,000 clones in the sample, more than 9.5% were seen once. The material sequenced was naive CD4+ T cells from blood. The receptors originated from a woman younger than 30 in good health.

This clone came up a few times. The rearrangement uses TRBV2 and TRBJ2-5; D not resolved. The CDR3 sequence is 12 residues long. Trimming cost V 4 bases and J 4 bases, with 7 bases left between them. Germline CDR1 and CDR2: SNHLY and FYNNEI. CDR3 bases: TGTGCCAGCAGTGTTGGCCCAGAGACCCAGTACTTC. Its translation is CASSVGPETQYF.

The chain employs TRBV29-1 and TRBJ2-1; D not resolved. The germline CDR1 and CDR2 sequences are SQVTM and ANQGSEA. Trimming cost V 4 bases and J 8 bases, with 15 bases left between them. The CDR3 is made up of 13 amino acids. CDR3 loop: CSVVPSDPYEQFF. The CDR3 DNA follows: TGCAGCGTTGTTCCCAGCGACCCTTATGAGCAGTTCTTC.

The V gene is TRBV6-4, the J gene TRBJ1-4; perhaps TRBD1 as D (5 bases). This CDR3 has 14 amino acids. The V and J ends lost 5 bases and 7 bases respectively, with 14 bases between them. Per the germline V gene, CDR1 is MRHNA and CDR2 is SNTAGT. In DNA form, the CDR3 reads TGTGCCAGCAGTCGGGAGGCGAGGGGTGAAAAACTGTTTTTT. Translated: CASSREARGEKLFF.

Only a few counts were recorded for this clone. The same CDR3 is also encoded by other DNA sequences in this sample. The chain couples TRBV18 to TRBJ1-4; D call uncertain. Germline CDR1 reads KGHSH; CDR2 reads LQKENI. The germline V and J ends were trimmed by 2 bases and 0 bases, with 4 bases remaining between them. This CDR3 comprises 14 residues. CDR3 DNA sequence: TGTGCCAGCTCACCAGGAACAACTAATGAAAAACTGTTTTTT. Translation gives CASSPGTTNEKLFF.

This clone was detected only a few times. The V gene is TRBV9, the J gene TRBJ1-4; tentative D call: TRBD1 (6 bases). Germline V lookup: CDR1 SGDLS, CDR2 YYNGEE. The CDR3 sequence is 17 residues long. The V and J ends lost 3 bases and 4 bases respectively, with 19 bases between them. The CDR3 region is CASSERPQGGLNEKLFF. The CDR3 region has the DNA TGTGCCAGCAGCGAGAGGCCCCAAGGGGGGCTTAATGAAAAACTGTTTTTT.

This clone was recorded a few times. The rearrangement uses TRBV7-3 and TRBJ2-1; D unclear. The CDR3 sequence is 14 residues long. Looked up from germline, CDR1 is SGHTA and CDR2 is FQGTGA. V was clipped by 5 bases and J by 4 bases, with 12 bases between them. The CDR3, as DNA: TGTGCCAGCAGCCCGGGTTTCGGGTACAATGAGCAGTTCTTC. This encodes CASSPGFGYNEQFF. The variable domain in full, with the rest retrieved from reference TRBV7-3 and TRBJ2-1, is GAGVSQTPSNKVTEKGKYVELRCDPISGHTALYWYRQSLGQGPEFLIYFQGTGAADDSGLPNDRFFAVRPEGSVSTLKIQRTERGDSAVYLCASSPGFGYNEQFFGPGTRLTVL.

This clone was observed a handful of times. The chain couples TRBV5-4 to TRBJ2-5; D is uncertain. V was trimmed by 0 bases and J by 4 bases, leaving 4 bases between them. CDR3 length equals 12 residues. Looked up from germline, CDR1 is SGHNT and CDR2 is YYREEE (reference sequence). CDR3 in amino acids: CASSLEGETQYF. As DNA, the CDR3 is TGTGCCAGCAGCTTGGAGGGAGAGACCCAGTACTTC.

As for this clone: The sample carries other DNA sequences with the same CDR3. The CDR3: CASSTGAADTQYF. Here the CDR3 DNA reads TGCGCCAGCAGCACCGGGGCAGCAGATACGCAGTATTTT. The chain combines TRBV5-1 with TRBJ2-3; perhaps D is TRBD1 or TRBD2 (5 bases each). The germline V and J ends were trimmed by 4 bases and 4 bases, with 10 bases remaining between them. The CDR3 covers 13 residues. Looked up from germline, CDR1 is SGHRS and CDR2 is YFSETQ.

The chain carries TRBV6-5 and TRBJ2-4; D possibly matches TRBD1 or TRBD2 (6 bases each). This CDR3 has 15 residues. The germline V and J ends were trimmed by 6 bases and 1 base, with 13 bases remaining between them. Per the germline V gene, CDR1 is MNHEY and CDR2 is SVGAGI. The chain's CDR3 is CASRTGRFAKNIQYF. The CDR3 DNA reads TGTGCCAGCAGAACAGGGAGGTTTGCCAAAAACATTCAGTACTTC.

The V call is TRBV20-1, the J call TRBJ2-3; no firm D call. Germline CDR1 reads DFQATT; CDR2 reads SNEGSKA (reference sequence). V was cut by 8 bases and J by 6 bases, with 9 bases left in between. The CDR3 extends over 10 amino acids. CDR3 amino acids: CSPQRDTQYF. The CDR3 DNA sequence: TGCAGTCCCCAGAGGGATACGCAGTATTTT.